Below are 10 T cell receptor beta chains sequenced from a single sample in a study of OX40 agonist ivuxolimab in advanced cancers. Library preparation was by the immunoSEQ multiplex PCR assay. TCRdb holds this immuneACCESS table with in-frame rearrangements only. Some clones are missing; in checked studies, unresolved V genes explain under half, and the rest has no known cause. The sample table contains around 72,000 clones; only one count was recorded for 91% of them. Of the sample, 2% to 2.5% falls within the top ten clones. This sample comprised CD4+ or CD8+ T cells sorted from blood, obtained in a trial of the OX40 agonist ivuxolimab. The receptors were gathered from an adult with an advanced solid tumor such as melanoma, head and neck, liver or kidney cancer.

The J gene is TRBJ1-2, the V gene TRBV9; D ambiguous. The germline gives CDR1 SGDLS, CDR2 YYNGEE. V shed 3 bases and J shed 3 bases, with 12 bases lying between them. CDR3 length equals 14 residues. The CDR3 DNA is TGTGCCAGCAGCGGACGGGCGAGCGACTATGGCTACACCTTC. It encodes CASSGRASDYGYTF.

This clone was detected only once. V gene TRBV4-1 combines with J gene TRBJ2-5; TRBD1 is a possible D gene (6 bases). CDR3 length: 17 amino acids. Between the trimmed V and J ends, which lost 4 bases and 5 bases, there was a span of 23 bases. Germline CDR1 reads MGHRA; CDR2 reads YSYEKL. The CDR3 spells CASSRIGQSLRGETQYF. The DNA of the CDR3 is TGCGCCAGCAGCCGTATTGGGCAGTCCCTTAGGGGGGAGACCCAGTACTTC.

The CDR3 reads CASSYSSGRGSYGYTF. The CDR3 DNA reads TGTGCCAGCAGTTACTCGTCGGGCAGGGGGAGCTATGGCTACACCTTC. The chain has TRBV6-5 and TRBJ1-2; 7 bases match TRBD1. The junction had 8 bases not matched to a gene; V was cut back by 0 bases and J by 4 bases. Germline assignment: CDR1 MNHEY and CDR2 SVGAGI. This CDR3 contains 16 residues.

This chain uses TRBV6-1 with TRBJ1-6; 7 nucleotides agree with TRBD1. Losses at the gene ends were 9 bases for V and 9 bases for J; bases not matched to a gene: 8. Germline V gene lookup returns CDR1 MNHNS and CDR2 SASEGT. This CDR3 is 13 amino acids long. The CDR3 here is CASSPGGVSPLHF. The CDR3 coding sequence is TGTGCCAGTTCCCCAGGGGGAGTTTCACCCCTCCACTTT.

This sequence joins TRBV10-3 and TRBJ1-1; D ambiguous. Trimming took off 3 bases at V and 6 bases at J, with 14 bases between the two ends. This CDR3 has 14 amino acids. Germline V gene lookup returns CDR1 ENHRY and CDR2 SYGVKD. The CDR3 protein is CAISDSQEAPEAFF. Here the CDR3 DNA reads TGTGCCATCAGTGATTCTCAGGAGGCCCCTGAAGCTTTCTTT.

The rearrangement links TRBV6-1 to TRBJ2-1, with 8 bases that match TRBD1. This CDR3 is built from 15 residues. Germline CDR1 MNHNS, CDR2 SASEGT. V lost 5 bases to trimming and J lost 0 bases; unmatched junction nucleotides: 3. CDR3 sequence (DNA): TGTGCCAGCAGTATGACAGGGGACTCCTACAATGAGCAGTTCTTC. Translating it yields CASSMTGDSYNEQFF.

This clone was observed once. This chain connects TRBV7-8 to TRBJ2-1; 7 bases are shared with TRBD2. Looked up from germline, CDR1 is SGHVS and CDR2 is FQNEAQ. The CDR3 has 18 residues. The junction had 19 bases not matched to a gene; V was cut back by 7 bases and J by 4 bases. The chain's CDR3 is CASKPTPTGTKRYNEQFF. The CDR3, as DNA: TGTGCCAGCAAACCGACCCCCACCGGGACTAAACGATACAATGAGCAGTTCTTC. The entire variable domain, with the rest obtained from reference TRBV7-8 and TRBJ2-1, is as follows: GAGVSQSPRYKVAKRGQDVALRCDPISGHVSLFWYQQALGQGPEFLTYFQNEAQLDKSGLPSDRFFAERPEGSVSTLKIQRTQQEDSAVYLCASKPTPTGTKRYNEQFFGPGTRLTVL.

The chain's CDR3 is CASSHAGNLHGELFF. The CDR3 nucleotides read TGTGCCAGTAGTCACGCGGGCAATCTGCACGGGGAGCTGTTTTTT. The V and J genes are TRBV7-2 and TRBJ2-2; a weak D match, TRBD2 (5 bases). CDR1 SGHTA and CDR2 FQGNSA come from the germline V gene. This CDR3 is 15 amino acids long. V shed 9 bases and J shed 7 bases, with 21 bases lying between them.

The chain uses TRBV14 and TRBJ1-1, with TRBD1 as a possible D gene (6 bases). CDR3 length equals 17 residues. Per germline, CDR1 SGHDN and CDR2 FVKESK. Between the trimmed V and J ends, which lost 8 bases and 3 bases, there was a span of 25 bases. For the CDR3, the DNA is TGTGCCAGCGGCCCCATATTGGGGGGGGCGCGGGACACTGAAGCTTTCTTT. Translated: CASGPILGGARDTEAFF.

This clone was counted a few times. The CDR3 region is CASSLGGQGVRTEAFF. CDR3 in DNA: TGTGCCAGCAGCCTCGGTGGACAGGGAGTAAGGACTGAAGCTTTCTTT. The chain is built from TRBV11-3 and TRBJ1-1, with TRBD1 matching over 8 bases. The trim removed 5 bases at V and 5 bases at J, leaving 13 bases unmatched. The CDR3 contains 16 residues. Germline V gene data show CDR1 as SGHNT and CDR2 as YENEEA.